What follows describes a single T cell receptor beta chain. This clone's antigen is unknown. No clone much larger than this one lies a single base away; base qualities are absent. For TCR beta library preparation, about 2.1 micrograms of genomic DNA were extracted from the cryopreserved PBMCs. Longitudinal blood samples from CLL patients on ibrutinib monotherapy were analyzed using high-throughput TCR beta sequencing. The patients took part in an open-label, single-center phase 2 trial of ibrutinib monotherapy. The entry originates in a study of cytotoxic CD8 clonotypes in ibrutinib-treated CLL (dated by TCRdb to the early 2020s). Regarding the research as a whole: The cohort included around 15 treatment-naive and around 10 relapsed/refractory patients; about 18 were IGHV unmutated. Responses were partial in approximately 24 patients and complete in 2; after median roughly 69 months follow-up, roughly 14 stayed in remission and some twelve progressed. Response samples were obtained after a median of about 13 months of treatment, with a range of about 6 to 36 months. On average, each sample had approximately 260,000 productive templates and roughly 95,000 productive rearrangements. Longitudinal samples were available for 26 of the 86 trial participants. Cryopreserved peripheral blood mononuclear cells were collected before treatment, at response, and at either disease progression or sustained remission.

On a MiSeq, deep resolution sequencing aimed for a depth between 1 in 1 million and 1 in 200,000 T cells, with each clonotype covered about 9.2x on average. TCR beta libraries were generated with the immunoSEQ hsTCRB Kit. On the study's bioinformatics: The data were analyzed with ImmunoSEQ Analyzer and ImmunoSEQ Data Assistant, and V, D and J gene assignments followed IMGT definitions. Clonality was computed as one minus normalized Shannon entropy of productive rearrangement frequencies, ranging from 0 to 1. Only overrepresented clonotypes making up at least 0.05% of each patient's repertoire were included in the public clonotype analysis. About a dozen repertoires from age-matched healthy donors, obtained from immuneACCESS, served as clonality controls. Held by TCRdb, this immuneACCESS table contains in-frame sequences only and omits some clones. Under half of the omission traces to an unresolved V gene where checked; the cause of the rest is unknown. The V and J calls and clone size come from that table; D and trimming were worked out from the DNA. The sample table records around 300,000 clones; almost 80% of these occur just once. 6.5% to 8.5% of the sample is in the top ten clones.

From cysteine to phenylalanine, the CDR3 is 18 amino acids long. Only CDR3 DNA is held: 54 bases, read in frame from base 1. CDR1 and CDR2, looked up from the germline V gene, are SGHRS and YFSETQ. Between the V and J ends, shortened by 6 bases and 0 bases respectively, the junction contains 22 bases. What the study reported, not specific to this receptor: Clonality increased at ibrutinib response, stayed stable in sustained remission, and fell back toward baseline at progression. Public clonotypes were rare and either shrank or stayed stable during treatment, and the rise in clonality at ibrutinib response reflected expansion of private clonotypes. Baseline clonality was found to be higher than that of age-matched healthy donors and was strongly correlated with circulating CD8+ T-cell counts. Sampling times were not matched between sustained-remission and progressing patients, and lymph node repertoires were not studied.

This sequence originates from a human donor with chronic lymphocytic leukemia. This sample comprised PBMCs, obtained before ibrutinib treatment. The V and J segments used are TRBV5-1 and TRBJ1-3; too little of a D gene remains to name it. The sequenced DNA: TGCGCCAGCACCTTAATGGGCGGAGGCTCAAGCTCTGGAAACACCATATATTTT. This sequence encodes CASTLMGGGSSSGNTIYF.